Presented here are 6 T cell receptor beta chains from one specimen sequenced in a study of beta chain features in type 1 diabetes. Study-wide results and limits: TCRB CDR3 length was moderately but significantly reduced in all four CD4+ subsets of Type 1 diabetes patients.

Expressed TCRB transcripts got sequenced, as all isolated RNA was reverse transcribed. Method: immunoSEQ multiplex PCR; TCRdb's copy keeps in-frame clones and lacks some. Here the sample spans tens of thousands of clones, around 40% being singletons. For these receptors, no antigen is known. Sequenced sample: Tregs from blood. These receptors were collected from a man aged 25 to 40 with type 1 diabetes.

This clone was found a few times. The gene calls are TRBV7-2 and TRBJ2-2; D possibly corresponds to TRBD2 (5 bases). The V end lost 0 bases, the J end lost 4 bases, and 9 bases lay between the germline ends. Germline assignment: CDR1 SGHTA and CDR2 FQGNSA. There are 15 residues in the CDR3. DNA of the CDR3: TGTGCCAGCAGCTTAGCAACTAGGGTCACCGGGGAGCTGTTTTTT. Protein sequence: CASSLATRVTGELFF.

This clone showed up just once. CDR3 residues: CASSTTSSNQPQHF. DNA for the CDR3: TGTGCCAGCAGCACAACCTCTAGCAATCAGCCCCAGCATTTT. This chain joins TRBV28 and TRBJ1-5; no reliable D call. This CDR3 is built from 14 residues. V was clipped by 6 bases and J by 0 bases, with 9 bases between them. CDR1 is MDHEN and CDR2 is SYDVKM in the germline V gene.

The rearrangement joins TRBV18 to TRBJ1-1; 7 bases agree with TRBD1. CDR1 is KGHSH, CDR2 LQKENI, per germline. The CDR3 sequence is 14 residues long. The trim removed 6 bases at V and 6 bases at J, leaving 10 bases unmatched. The CDR3 DNA reads as TGTGCCAGCTCCCAACAGGGGAGCGTTCCTGAAGCTTTCTTT. Translated: CASSQQGSVPEAFF.

This clone was seen just once. V is TRBV7-9 and J is TRBJ2-5; perhaps TRBD2 as D (6 bases). Germline CDR1 is SEHNR and CDR2 is FQNEAQ (reference sequence). The ends were cut back, 1 base at V and 1 base at J, with 10 bases in the middle. This CDR3 region has 15 residues. CDR3 region: CASSLVGGAQETQYF. The DNA for the CDR3 is TGTGCCAGCAGCTTAGTGGGCGGGGCCCAAGAGACCCAGTACTTC.

This clone was seen a handful of times. The V call is TRBV5-1, the J call TRBJ2-3, with TRBD1 matching over 8 bases. Looked up from germline, CDR1 is SGHRS and CDR2 is YFSETQ. CDR3 size: 15 residues. Trimming at V came to 4 bases and at J to 5 bases, leaving 9 bases not matched to a gene. CDR3 residues: CASSMTGVIGDTQYF. CDR3 nucleotides: TGCGCCAGCAGCATGACAGGGGTTATCGGAGATACGCAGTATTTT. Together with reference TRBV5-1 and TRBJ2-3, the CDR3 gives the full variable domain: KAGVTQTPRYLIKTRGQQVTLSCSPISGHRSVSWYQQTPGQGLQFLFEYFSETQRNKGNFPGRFSGRQFSNSRSEMNVSTLELGDSALYLCASSMTGVIGDTQYFGPGTRLTVL.

This chain links TRBV5-1 with TRBJ2-5; TRBD1 agrees at 9 bases. This CDR3 is built from 15 residues. V was pared by 4 bases and J by 5 bases, with 9 bases of the junction left unmatched. CDR1 is SGHRS, CDR2 YFSETQ, per germline. The DNA for the CDR3 is TGCGCCAGCAGCCACGGGACAGGGATTGGGGAGACCCAGTACTTC. Its protein product is CASSHGTGIGETQYF.